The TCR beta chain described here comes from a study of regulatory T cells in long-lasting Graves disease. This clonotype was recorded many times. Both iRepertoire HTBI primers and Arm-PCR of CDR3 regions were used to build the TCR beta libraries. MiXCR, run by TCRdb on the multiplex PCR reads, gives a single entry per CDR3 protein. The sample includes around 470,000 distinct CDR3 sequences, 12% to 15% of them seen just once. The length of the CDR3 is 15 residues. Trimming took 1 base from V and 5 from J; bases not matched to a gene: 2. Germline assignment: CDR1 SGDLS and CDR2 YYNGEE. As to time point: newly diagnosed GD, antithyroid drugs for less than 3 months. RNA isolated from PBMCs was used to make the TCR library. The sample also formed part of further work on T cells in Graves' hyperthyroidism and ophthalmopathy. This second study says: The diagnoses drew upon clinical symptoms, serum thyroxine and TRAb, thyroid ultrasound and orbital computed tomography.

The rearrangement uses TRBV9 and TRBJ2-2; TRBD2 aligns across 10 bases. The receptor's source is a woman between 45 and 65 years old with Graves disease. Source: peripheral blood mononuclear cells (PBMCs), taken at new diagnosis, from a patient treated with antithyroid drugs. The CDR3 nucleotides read TGTGCCAGCAGCGTAAGCGGGAGGGGGACCGGGGAGCTGTTTTTT. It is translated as CASSVSGRGTGELFF. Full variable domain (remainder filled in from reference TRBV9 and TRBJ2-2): DSGVTQTPKHLITATGQRVTLRCSPRSGDLSVYWYQQSLDQGLQFLIQYYNGEERAKGNILERFSAQQFPDLHSELNLSSLELGDSALYFCASSVSGRGTGELFFGEGSRLTVL.